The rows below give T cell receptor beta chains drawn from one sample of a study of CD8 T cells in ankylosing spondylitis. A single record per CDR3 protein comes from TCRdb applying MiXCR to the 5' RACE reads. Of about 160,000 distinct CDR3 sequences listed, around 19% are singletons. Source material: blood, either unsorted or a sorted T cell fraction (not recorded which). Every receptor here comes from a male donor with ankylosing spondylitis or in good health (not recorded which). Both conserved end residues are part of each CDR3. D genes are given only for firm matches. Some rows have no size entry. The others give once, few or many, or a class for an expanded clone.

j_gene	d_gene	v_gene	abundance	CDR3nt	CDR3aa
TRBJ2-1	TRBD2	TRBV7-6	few	TGTGCCAGCAGCCTAACTATAACTAGCGATCACTTCTTC	CASSLTITSDHFF
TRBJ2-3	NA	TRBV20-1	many	TGCAGTGCTAGAGATATTATTCCGGGGACCATGCCAGATACGCAGTATTTT	CSARDIIPGTMPDTQYF
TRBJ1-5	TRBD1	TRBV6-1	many	TGTGCCAGCAGTGCCGGGACAGTTAATCAGCCCCAGCATTTT	CASSAGTVNQPQHF
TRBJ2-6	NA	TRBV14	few	TGTGCCAGCAGCCGGACTGGGGCCAACGTCCTGACTTTC	CASSRTGANVLTF
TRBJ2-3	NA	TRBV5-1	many	TGCGCCAGCAGCTTGATTCGGACGGGAGTAGGGGATACGCAGTATTTT	CASSLIRTGVGDTQYF
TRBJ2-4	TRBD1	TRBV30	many	TGTGCCTGGAGTCCGTATTCAGGGGGAAGAGGATTCGTGGCCAAAAACATTCAGTACTTC	CAWSPYSGGRGFVAKNIQYF
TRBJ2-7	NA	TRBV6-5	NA	TGTGCCAGCAGTTACGGTGGGGGGCGATACTACGAGCAGTACTTC	CASSYGGGRYYEQYF
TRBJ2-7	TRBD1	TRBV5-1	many	TGCGCCAGCAGCCTTCGACAGGGGTACGACGAGCAGTACTTC	CASSLRQGYDEQYF
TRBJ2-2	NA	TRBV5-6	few	TGTGCCAGCAGCCAGCTCGGACAGCCGATCACCGGGGAGCTGTTTTTT	CASSQLGQPITGELFF
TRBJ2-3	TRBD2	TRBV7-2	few	TGTGCCAGCAGCTTATCGTTCCCTAGCGGAACTAGCACAGATACGCAGTATTTT	CASSLSFPSGTSTDTQYF
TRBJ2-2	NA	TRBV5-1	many	TGCGCCAGCAGACAGACCCCCAACACCGGGGAGCTGTTTTTT	CASRQTPNTGELFF
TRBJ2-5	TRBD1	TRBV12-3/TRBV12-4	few	TGTGCCAGCAGTTTAGCCCACCAGGGGGCAGAGTACTTC	CASSLAHQGAEYF